This paragraph reports one TCR beta chain. Its specificity is not known. The source of the sample is a study of beta chain features in type 1 diabetes. This CDR3 has 12 residues. In germline, CDR1 is ENHRY, CDR2 SYGVKD. V shed 10 bases, J shed 7 bases, and the junction held 10 bases outside the gene matches. The authors reverse transcribed all of the isolated RNA, so sequencing captured expressed TCRB transcripts. Clones were sequenced by immunoSEQ multiplex PCR, and TCRdb holds only the in-frame ones, with some missing. The sample shows nearly 350,000 clones, roughly 8.8% of them seen only once. General observations from the study: Relative to healthy donors, patients appeared to have naive, central memory and Treg TCRB repertoires that were more similar. All four CD4+ subsets from Type 1 diabetes patients carried moderately but significantly shorter TCRB CDR3s.

Via CD45RO/CCR7/CD25/CD127/CD95/CD27, cells of the CD4+ naive, central memory, regulatory and stem cell-like memory subsets were sorted. Post-sort purity exceeded 95% for all sorted populations. Source material: central memory CD4+ T cells from blood. V usage is TRBV10-3 and J usage is TRBJ2-7, with 7 bases that match TRBD2. This clonotype was obtained from a man aged 25-40 years with type 1 diabetes. The CDR3 coding sequence is TGTGCCACCGGGGGGACTCTCTATGAGCAGTACTTC. Its translation is CATGGTLYEQYF.